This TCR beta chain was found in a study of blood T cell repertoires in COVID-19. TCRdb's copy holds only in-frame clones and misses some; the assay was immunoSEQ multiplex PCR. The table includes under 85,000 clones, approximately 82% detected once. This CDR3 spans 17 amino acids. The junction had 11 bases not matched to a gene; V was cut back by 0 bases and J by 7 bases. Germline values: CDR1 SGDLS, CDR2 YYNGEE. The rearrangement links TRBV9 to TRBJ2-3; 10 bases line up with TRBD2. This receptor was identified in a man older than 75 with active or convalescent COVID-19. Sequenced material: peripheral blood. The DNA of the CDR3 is TGTGCCAGCAGCGTAGCTCCCCTAGCGGGGGTCCACAATACGCAGTATTTT. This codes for CASSVAPLAGVHNTQYF.